This is a list of T cell receptor beta chains from one sample in a study of blood T cell repertoires in COVID-19. Repertoires were generated with immunoSEQ multiplex PCR, while TCRdb's copy carries only in-frame clones and drops some. The sample has about 280,000 clones; 70% to 90% are singletons. The sequencing input was peripheral blood. All receptors derive from a man between 18 and 29 years old with active or convalescent COVID-19. The CDR3 runs from the conserved cysteine through the conserved F or W. Each record gives: V gene, D gene, J gene, clone size, CDR3 protein, CDR3 DNA. The D gene is left open where the match is weak. Size values are once, few and many counts, or a class for expanded clones, and some rows have none.

TRBV5-4,TRBD2,TRBJ2-7,once,CASSSGGGVSYEQYF,TGTGCCAGCAGCTCGGGGGGGGGAGTCTCCTACGAGCAGTACTTC
TRBV7-8,-,TRBJ1-2,-,CASSPTGSHYGYTF,TGTGCCAGCAGCCCGACCGGGAGTCACTATGGCTACACCTTC
TRBV9,-,TRBJ2-2,-,CASSAPRGSNTGELFF,TGTGCCAGCAGCGCCCCCAGGGGCAGTAACACCGGGGAGCTGTTTTTT
TRBV23-1,TRBD1,TRBJ1-2,-,CASSHLQRTGDYGYTF,TGCGCCAGCAGTCACTTACAGCGGACAGGGGACTATGGCTACACCTTC
TRBV7-9,-,TRBJ1-5,-,CASSHVRWGLDSNQPQHF,TGTGCCAGCAGCCACGTGCGGTGGGGGCTCGATAGCAATCAGCCCCAGCATTTT
TRBV7-9,TRBD2,TRBJ2-7,-,CASSLFQRGNYEQYF,TGTGCCAGCAGCTTATTTCAGCGGGGGAACTACGAGCAGTACTTC
TRBV16,TRBD1,TRBJ1-2,-,CASSQGYRGSYGYTF,TGTGCCAGCAGCCAAGGATACAGGGGTAGCTATGGCTACACCTTC
TRBV7-2,TRBD2,TRBJ2-4,once,CASSASAGGRAYF,TGTGCCAGCAGCGCATCAGCGGGGGGGCGGGCGTACTTC
TRBV7-9,-,TRBJ2-2,-,CASSLLGGPGVRAGELFF,TGTGCCAGCAGCTTACTAGGGGGACCCGGGGTTCGGGCCGGGGAGCTGTTTTTT
TRBV6-5,-,TRBJ2-7,-,CASRAGGTYEQYF,TGTGCCAGCAGGGCCGGAGGAACCTACGAGCAGTACTTC
TRBV10-1,-,TRBJ1-2,-,CASSESRNYGYTF,TGCGCCAGCAGTGAGTCGAGGAACTATGGCTACACCTTC
TRBV6-2/TRBV6-3,TRBD1,TRBJ1-1,-,CASSLWTGGTEAFF,TGTGCCAGCAGTCTGTGGACAGGGGGAACTGAAGCTTTCTTT
TRBV4-1,-,TRBJ1-3,-,CASSQAPGAGNTIYF,TGCGCCAGCAGCCAAGCGCCGGGGGCTGGAAACACCATATATTTT
TRBV6-1,-,TRBJ1-5,-,CASSEAGLLFNQPQHF,TGTGCCAGCAGTGAAGCGGGGCTCCTATTCAATCAGCCCCAGCATTTT
TRBV25-1,-,TRBJ1-1,-,CASSEARGETPNTEAFF,TGTGCCAGCAGTGAAGCCCGGGGGGAGACACCGAACACTGAAGCTTTCTTT
TRBV7-3,-,TRBJ1-1,-,CASSSHPTPGAEAFF,TGTGCCAGCAGCAGCCACCCGACCCCAGGGGCTGAAGCTTTCTTT
TRBV5-8,TRBD1,TRBJ1-2,-,CASSKRTGGNYGYTF,TGTGCCAGCAGCAAGCGGACAGGGGGCAACTATGGCTACACCTTC
TRBV7-2,TRBD2,TRBJ2-1,-,CATRSSGGSYNEQFF,TGTGCCACTAGATCGAGCGGGGGGTCCTACAATGAGCAGTTCTTC
TRBV2,TRBD1,TRBJ1-2,-,CASTGTGGYGYTF,TGTGCCAGCACTGGGACAGGGGGGTATGGCTACACCTTC
TRBV11-2,-,TRBJ2-7,-,CASSYELQGLVSF,TGTGCCAGCAGTTACGAATTACAGGGCCTCGTAAGCTTC
TRBV3-1/TRBV3-2,-,TRBJ1-3,-,CASSQDLSSGNTIYF,TGTGCCAGCAGCCAAGACCTTAGCTCTGGAAACACCATATATTTT
TRBV27,-,TRBJ1-1,-,CASSLSALGGTEAFF,TGTGCCAGCAGTTTATCAGCCCTGGGGGGCACTGAAGCTTTCTTT
TRBV6-5,-,TRBJ1-5,-,CASSLGRNQPQHF,TGTGCCAGCAGTTTGGGCCGGAATCAGCCCCAGCATTTT
TRBV4-1,TRBD1,TRBJ1-4,-,CASSDRDLANEKLFF,TGCGCCAGCAGCGACAGGGACCTTGCTAATGAAAAACTGTTTTTT
TRBV27,TRBD1,TRBJ2-1,-,CASRIRQGSYNEQFF,TGTGCCAGCAGAATACGACAGGGGAGCTACAATGAGCAGTTCTTC
TRBV19,-,TRBJ2-4,-,CASSPTEGETKNIQYF,TGTGCCAGTAGTCCGACTGAGGGGGAAACCAAAAACATTCAGTACTTC
TRBV18,TRBD1,TRBJ1-2,-,CASSPGTGGSDGYTF,TGTGCCAGCTCACCGGGGACAGGGGGCTCTGATGGCTACACCTTC
TRBV5-1,-,TRBJ1-1,-,CASSRGAASTEAFF,TGCGCCAGCAGCCGGGGGGCGGCGAGCACTGAAGCTTTCTTT
TRBV7-2,-,TRBJ1-1,-,CASSLGIRGTIQAFF,TGTGCCAGCAGCTTAGGGATAAGGGGGACAATTCAAGCTTTCTTT
TRBV27,TRBD1,TRBJ1-5,-,CASSLSGTGNQPQHF,TGTGCCAGCAGTTTATCCGGGACAGGCAATCAGCCCCAGCATTTT
TRBV9,TRBD2,TRBJ2-2,few,CASSPRTSGWPGELFF,TGTGCCAGCAGCCCCAGGACTAGCGGGTGGCCCGGGGAGCTGTTTTTT
TRBV29-1,-,TRBJ1-4,once,CSVGQGDEKLFF,TGCAGCGTTGGGCAGGGTGATGAAAAACTGTTTTTT
TRBV19,-,TRBJ1-5,-,CASSIEAQPQHF,TGTGCCAGTAGTATTGAGGCTCAGCCCCAGCATTTT
TRBV7-2,TRBD2,TRBJ2-1,-,CASSAERGGYYNEQFF,TGTGCCAGCAGCGCAGAGCGGGGGGGTTACTACAATGAGCAGTTCTTC
TRBV18,-,TRBJ2-7,-,CASSPWGGQTRYEQYF,TGTGCCAGCTCACCATGGGGTGGACAGACACGCTACGAGCAGTACTTC
TRBV14,-,TRBJ1-4,-,CASSQDKVSLFF,TGTGCCAGCAGCCAGGACAAAGTGTCACTGTTTTTT
TRBV7-2,-,TRBJ1-3,once,CASSPLGSENTIYF,TGTGCCAGCAGCCCCCTTGGGAGTGAAAACACCATATATTTT
TRBV6-5,TRBD1,TRBJ2-5,-,CASSRPGTEETQYF,TGTGCCAGCAGTCGCCCCGGGACAGAAGAGACCCAGTACTTC
TRBV6-2/TRBV6-3,-,TRBJ1-6,-,CASSVSIDRMMDNSPLHF,TGTGCCAGCAGCGTCTCCATTGACAGGATGATGGATAATTCACCCCTCCACTTT
TRBV4-2,TRBD1,TRBJ2-5,-,CASSRGTGRSQETQYF,TGTGCCAGCAGCCGAGGGACAGGGAGAAGCCAAGAGACCCAGTACTTC
TRBV18,-,TRBJ2-1,-,CASQGTATYNEQFF,TGTGCCAGCCAAGGCACAGCCACCTACAATGAGCAGTTCTTC
TRBV15,TRBD1,TRBJ1-2,few,CATSGALQGAVYGYTF,TGTGCCACCAGCGGAGCACTGCAGGGGGCGGTCTATGGCTACACCTTC
TRBV27,TRBD1,TRBJ1-2,-,CASSLSIGTAYGYTF,TGTGCCAGCAGTTTATCGATTGGGACAGCGTATGGCTACACCTTC
TRBV13,TRBD1,TRBJ1-5,-,CASSLGRTGGQPQHF,TGTGCCAGCAGCTTAGGTCGGACAGGGGGACAGCCCCAGCATTTT
TRBV5-6,-,TRBJ1-2,-,CASSFSVRGADGYTF,TGTGCCAGCAGCTTCAGCGTACGGGGGGCGGATGGCTACACCTTC
TRBV18,-,TRBJ1-4,-,CASSLGQRNEKLFF,TGTGCCAGCTCACTGGGACAAAGAAATGAAAAACTGTTTTTT